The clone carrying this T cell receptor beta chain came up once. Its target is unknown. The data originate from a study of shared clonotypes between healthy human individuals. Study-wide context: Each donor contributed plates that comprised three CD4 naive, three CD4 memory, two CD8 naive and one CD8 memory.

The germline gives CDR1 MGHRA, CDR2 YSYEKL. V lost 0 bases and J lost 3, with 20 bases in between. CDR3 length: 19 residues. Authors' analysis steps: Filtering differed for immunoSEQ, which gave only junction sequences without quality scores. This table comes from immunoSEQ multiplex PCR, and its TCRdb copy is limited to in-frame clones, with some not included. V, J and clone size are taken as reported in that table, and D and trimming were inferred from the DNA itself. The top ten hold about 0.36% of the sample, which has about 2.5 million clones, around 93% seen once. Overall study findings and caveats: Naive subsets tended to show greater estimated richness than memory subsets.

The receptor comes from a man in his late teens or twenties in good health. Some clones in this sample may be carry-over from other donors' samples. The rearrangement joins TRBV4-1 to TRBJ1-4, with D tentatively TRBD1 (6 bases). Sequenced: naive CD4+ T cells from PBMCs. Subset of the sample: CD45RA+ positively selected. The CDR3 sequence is CASSQDRPGVVQANEKLFF. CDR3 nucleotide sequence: TGCGCCAGCAGCCAAGATCGGCCAGGGGTGGTCCAAGCTAATGAAAAACTGTTTTTT.